Below, 22 T cell receptor beta chains from the same sample are listed, as sequenced in a study of cytomegalovirus exposure and HLA in healthy donors (dated by TCRdb to 2016 to 2017). Libraries were constructed by the immunoSEQ multiplex PCR assay. The multiplex PCR relied on a mix of 60 forward primers for TCR Vbeta segments and 13 reverse primers for TCR Jbeta segments. TCRdb obtained this table from immuneACCESS and retained in-frame rearrangements with V and J assigned. These tables miss some clones; where compared with another copy, unresolved V genes account for less than half of the shortfall, and the remainder is unexplained. Here the sample has approximately 220,000 clones; roughly 82% occur a single time. The ten largest clones add up to approximately 5.7% of the sample. The sequenced material came from PBMCs. The origin of the receptors is a man aged 35 to 55 in good health and CMV-seropositive.

The chain couples TRBV4-1 to TRBJ2-1; TRBD2 agrees at 11 bases. This CDR3 contains 16 residues. Germline V gene data show CDR1 as MGHRA and CDR2 as YSYEKL. V lost 6 bases to trimming and J lost 3 bases; unmatched junction nucleotides: 7. This chain's CDR3 is CASSFFGTSGYNEQFF. The CDR3, as DNA: TGCGCCAGCAGTTTCTTCGGGACTAGCGGCTACAATGAGCAGTTCTTC.

The genes are TRBV28 and TRBJ1-5; 8 nucleotides line up with TRBD1. The length of the CDR3 is 15 residues. Germline V gene lookup returns CDR1 MDHEN and CDR2 SYDVKM. V lost 5 bases to trimming and J lost 6 bases; unmatched junction nucleotides: 9. CDR3 DNA: TGTGCCAGCAGTCCCCTCGGACAGGGAGGTCAGCCCCAGCATTTT. Amino acid sequence: CASSPLGQGGQPQHF.

The sample holds a few counts of this clone. This rearrangement joins TRBV2 to TRBJ2-7, with TRBD1 matching 8 bases. Germline CDR1 and CDR2: SNHLY and FYNNEI. The V segment lost 0 bases and the J segment 3 bases; nucleotides outside the gene matches: 4. There are 15 residues in the CDR3. The CDR3 is CASSEADGTGYEQYF. For the CDR3, the DNA is TGTGCCAGCAGTGAAGCTGACGGGACAGGCTACGAGCAGTACTTC.

The gene calls are TRBV6-5 and TRBJ1-2; D not resolved. CDR3 length equals 15 residues. Germline V lookup: CDR1 MNHEY, CDR2 SVGAGI. Trimming cost V 2 bases and J 5 bases, with 15 bases left between them. CDR3 bases: TGTGCCAGCAGTTACCAGGTCCCGGGAGAGTATGGCTACACCTTC. This encodes CASSYQVPGEYGYTF.

The chain joins TRBV19 to TRBJ2-7; the match to TRBD2 covers 14 bases. Germline V gene lookup returns CDR1 LNHDA and CDR2 SQIVND (reference sequence). This CDR3 has 14 residues. V shed 6 bases and J 6 bases; nucleotides not matched to a gene: 4. The CDR3 loop is CASSTGTSGSEQYF. The DNA for the CDR3 is TGTGCCAGTAGCACCGGGACTAGCGGGAGCGAGCAGTACTTC.

Concerning this clone: Different DNA sequences within this sample yield the same CDR3. This chain connects TRBV14 to TRBJ1-2, with a weak D call TRBD1 (6 bases). Per the germline V gene, CDR1 is SGHDN and CDR2 is FVKESK. Deletions cut 4 bases from V and 1 base from J, with 7 bases between. There are 13 residues in the CDR3. CDR3 amino acids: CASSRQVNYGYTF. The CDR3 DNA reads as TGTGCCAGCAGCCGACAGGTTAACTATGGCTACACCTTC.

The gene calls are TRBV6-6 and TRBJ1-3, with D hard to call. V lost 7 bases, J lost 1 base, and 2 bases lay in between. This CDR3 has 11 amino acids. CDR1 MNHNY and CDR2 SVGAGI come from the germline V gene (reference sequence). The CDR3 is CASTSGNTIYF. The CDR3 DNA is TGTGCCAGCACTTCTGGAAACACCATATATTTT.

The sample holds one count of this clone. One junction end disagrees with the germline gene, perhaps due to a read error. The chain recombines TRBV7-9 with TRBJ2-1; 10 bases match TRBD2. Per the germline V gene, CDR1 is SEHNR and CDR2 is FQNEAQ (reference sequence). The CDR3 extends over 16 amino acids. CDR3 bases: TGTTCCAGCAGCTTACCCCTAGCGGGAGCCTACAATGAGCAGTTCTTC. It encodes CSSSLPLAGAYNEQFF.

This chain connects TRBV29-1 to TRBJ1-1; D may be TRBD1 (6 bases). The germline CDR1 and CDR2 sequences are SQVTM and ANQGSEA. The V gene lost 6 bases and the J gene lost 6 bases, with 17 bases spanning the gap. This CDR3 region has 13 residues. Here the CDR3 reads CSVKGVGSAEAFF. CDR3 DNA: TGCAGCGTCAAGGGGGTAGGCAGCGCTGAAGCTTTCTTT.

V and J are TRBV30 and TRBJ1-1; the match to TRBD1 covers 8 bases. J was trimmed by 5 bases and V by 6 bases; bases with no gene match: 17. From germline, CDR1 is GTSNPN and CDR2 SVGIG (reference sequence). The CDR3 consists of 16 residues. This CDR3 is CACRTGGFLTRTEAFF. CDR3 DNA: TGTGCCTGCAGAACAGGGGGTTTCCTAACAAGGACTGAAGCTTTCTTT.

The genes are TRBV15 and TRBJ2-7; D ambiguous. The CDR3 extends over 13 amino acids. V was cut by 0 bases and J by 7 bases, with 10 bases left in between. Per the germline V gene, CDR1 is LNHNV and CDR2 is YYDKDF (reference sequence). The CDR3 here is CATSRDNSREQYV. CDR3 nucleotides: TGTGCCACCAGCAGAGATAATTCCCGGGAGCAGTACGTC.

The V call is TRBV5-1, the J call TRBJ1-2; D may be TRBD1 (6 bases). The V gene's germline CDR1 is SGHRS and CDR2 YFSETQ. V lost 0 bases and J lost 5, with 11 bases in between. The CDR3 has 14 residues. CDR3 protein: CASSLGPGEYGYTF. DNA for the CDR3: TGCGCCAGCAGCTTGGGTCCAGGGGAATATGGCTACACCTTC.

The rearrangement links TRBV6-1 to TRBJ1-3; 9 bases line up with TRBD1. J was trimmed by 5 bases and V by 8 bases; bases with no gene match: 7. Germline V gives CDR1 MNHNS, CDR2 SASEGT. The CDR3 is 14 amino acids. CDR3 sequence (DNA): TGTGCCAGCGGACCCGGGACAGGGAGAAACACCATATATTTT. Its translation: CASGPGTGRNTIYF.

The chain couples TRBV5-6 to TRBJ2-7, with D unresolved. The germline V gene has CDR1 SGHDT and CDR2 YYEEEE. CDR3 length: 14 amino acids. V shed 4 bases and J shed 2 bases, with 13 bases lying between them. CDR3 sequence (DNA): TGTGCCAGCAGCGATCTAATAGTCCCCTACGAGCAGTACTTC. Encoded protein: CASSDLIVPYEQYF.

This rearrangement joins TRBV6-1 to TRBJ2-1, with TRBD1 matching 8 bases. This CDR3 region has 15 residues. Per germline, CDR1 MNHNS and CDR2 SASEGT. V dropped 1 base and J dropped 8; count of bases not matched to a gene: 7. The CDR3 spells CASSEGGTGSDEQFF. The CDR3 region has the DNA TGTGCCAGCAGTGAAGGGGGGACAGGCTCAGATGAGCAGTTCTTC.

The gene calls are TRBV7-9 and TRBJ1-3; D unresolved. The germline V and J ends were trimmed by 7 bases and 2 bases, with 12 bases remaining between them. CDR1 is SEHNR and CDR2 is FQNEAQ in the germline V gene (reference sequence). CDR3 length equals 14 residues. The CDR3 loop is CASTSFLAGNTIYF. The CDR3 DNA reads as TGTGCCAGCACTTCGTTCCTTGCTGGAAACACCATATATTTT. The whole variable domain, filled in from reference TRBV7-9 and TRBJ1-3, reads DTGVSQNPRHKITKRGQNVTFRCDPISEHNRLYWYRQTLGQGPEFLTYFQNEAQLEKSRLLSDRFSAERPKGSFSTLEIQRTEQGDSAMYLCASTSFLAGNTIYFGEGSWLTVV.

V gene TRBV6-5 combines with J gene TRBJ2-3; tentatively, D is TRBD2 (6 bases). Germline V gives CDR1 MNHEY, CDR2 SVGAGI. Trimming removed 6 bases at V and 0 bases at J, with 10 bases between. The CDR3 runs 14 residues. The DNA for the CDR3 is TGTGCCAGCAGCCTCGGGACTAGCACAGATACGCAGTATTTT. It yields the protein CASSLGTSTDTQYF.

J is TRBJ1-2 and V is TRBV9, with D perhaps matching TRBD1 (6 bases). This CDR3 contains 13 residues. Deletions cut 4 bases from V and 2 bases from J, with 9 bases between. Looked up from germline, CDR1 is SGDLS and CDR2 is YYNGEE. For the CDR3, the DNA is TGTGCCAGCAGCTTTGGACAGAACTATGGCTACACCTTC. Its translation is CASSFGQNYGYTF.

The chain employs TRBV10-1 and TRBJ1-1; D is perhaps TRBD1 (5 bases). Trimming cost V 4 bases and J 3 bases, with 12 bases left between them. CDR1 is WNHNN and CDR2 is SYGVQD in the germline V gene (reference sequence). The CDR3 is 14 amino acids. The CDR3 coding sequence is TGCGCCAGCAGTGTCGGCAGGGAAGACACTGAAGCTTTCTTT. Its protein product is CASSVGREDTEAFF.

The gene calls are TRBV12-5 and TRBJ2-3; a weak D match, TRBD1 (5 bases). The germline V gene encodes CDR1 LGHNT and CDR2 FRNRAP. This CDR3 is built from 16 residues. V lost 0 bases and J 0 bases, leaving 10 bases between the germline ends. The CDR3 region has the DNA TGTGCTAGTGGTTTGGTAAGGGGTGTTAGCACAGATACGCAGTATTTT. Amino acid sequence: CASGLVRGVSTDTQYF.

The rearrangement links TRBV19 to TRBJ2-2; D is undetermined. V was clipped by 6 bases and J by 6 bases, with 14 bases between them. The CDR3 runs to 14 residues. The germline CDR1 and CDR2 sequences are LNHDA and SQIVND (reference sequence). DNA for the CDR3: TGTGCCAGTAGAGAGCTAGTTATCGCCGGGGAGCTGTTTTTT. Encoded protein: CASRELVIAGELFF. The variable domain in full, completed from reference TRBV19 and TRBJ2-2, reads DGGITQSPKYLFRKEGQNVTLSCEQNLNHDAMYWYRQDPGQGLRLIYYSQIVNDFQKGDIAEGYSVSREKKESFPLTVTSAQKNPTAFYLCASRELVIAGELFFGEGSRLTVL.

This chain's CDR3 is CATSTERAQFF. The CDR3 region has the DNA TGTGCCACTAGCACCGAGAGGGCGCAGTTCTTC. V is TRBV19 and J is TRBJ2-1, with a possible D match to TRBD2 (5 bases). The CDR3 consists of 11 residues. Between the trimmed V and J ends, which lost 10 bases and 12 bases, there was a span of 16 bases. Per the germline V gene, CDR1 is LNHDA and CDR2 is SQIVND (reference sequence).